The source of this T cell receptor (beta chain) is a study of T cell repertoires in cytomegalovirus infection. With regard to this clonotype: Its specificity is unknown.

In TCRdb, the reads were re-called with MiXCR into one record per CDR3 protein. The table lists some 920,000 distinct CDR3 sequences, less than 35% of them singletons. The CDR3 length is 16 residues. The germline V gene has CDR1 MNHEY and CDR2 SMNVEV (reference sequence). The V and J ends lost 5 bases and 7 bases, in that order; junction bases with no gene match: 15. Study-wide findings and caveats: Based on cumulative public TCR beta family frequency, carriers of CMV plus the relevant HLA were identified.

Sequences were derived from cultured CD8+ T cells from PBMCs, sampled from culture after CMV antigen stimulation. The chain uses TRBV27 and TRBJ2-7; 9 bases match TRBD1. This TCR derives from a human donor in good health (CMV status not recorded). Some clones in this sample may be carry-over from other donors' samples. The CDR3 nucleotides are TGTGCCAGCAGTGAGCCCGGGACAGGGTCAGTCAAGGAGCAGTACTTC. Its translation: CASSEPGTGSVKEQYF.